A single sample is the source of the 17 T cell receptor beta chains below, sequenced in a study of blood T cell repertoires in COVID-19. Data came from immunoSEQ multiplex PCR; TCRdb stores just in-frame clones and leaves some out. Of around 200,000 clones listed, under 90% are singletons. The sequencing input was peripheral blood. The receptors were sampled from a middle-aged man with acute or convalescent COVID-19.

This clone appeared once. The rearrangement uses TRBV5-1 and TRBJ1-6; possible D gene TRBD1, 5 bases. Between the trimmed V and J ends, which lost 0 bases and 10 bases, there was a span of 11 bases. The germline CDR1 and CDR2 sequences are SGHRS and YFSETQ. The CDR3 sequence is 14 residues long. The CDR3: CASSLARVGSPLHF. In DNA form, the CDR3 reads TGCGCCAGCAGCTTGGCCAGGGTAGGGTCACCCCTCCACTTT.

The chain is built from TRBV5-8 and TRBJ1-3, with a possible D match to TRBD1 (6 bases). Trimming pared 4 bases from V and 4 bases from J, leaving 12 bases between. Germline CDR1 is SGHTS and CDR2 is YDEGEE. CDR3 length: 14 residues. The CDR3, as DNA: TGTGCCAGCAGCAGAACAGGGTTGGGAAACACCATATATTTT. Translation gives CASSRTGLGNTIYF.

This chain joins TRBV7-9 and TRBJ1-1; tentatively, D is TRBD1 (6 bases). CDR1 and CDR2 (germline): SEHNR, FQNEAQ (reference sequence). The V and J ends lost 7 bases and 1 base respectively, with 13 bases between them. This CDR3 has 14 amino acids. In nucleotides, the CDR3 is TGTGCCAGCAACTTGCAGGGGACGAACACTGAAGCTTTCTTT. It encodes CASNLQGTNTEAFF.

The chain carries TRBV18 and TRBJ1-1; 10 bases line up with TRBD1. Trimming removed 2 bases from V and 3 bases from J; junction bases left unmatched: 6. Germline CDR1 reads KGHSH; CDR2 reads LQKENI. CDR3 size: 16 residues. CDR3 amino acids: CASSPDGTGEYTEAFF. CDR3 coding DNA: TGTGCCAGCTCACCAGATGGGACAGGGGAATACACTGAAGCTTTCTTT.

This clone has just one count. The chain employs TRBV5-6 and TRBJ1-2; D possibly corresponds to TRBD1 (6 bases). V lost 4 bases and J lost 8, with 12 bases in between. From germline, CDR1 is SGHDT and CDR2 YYEEEE. The CDR3 runs 12 residues. CDR3 residues: CASSTWTVGYTF. The CDR3 DNA is TGTGCCAGCAGCACCTGGACAGTCGGCTACACCTTC.

The rearrangement links TRBV3-1 (or the pseudogene TRBV3-2) to TRBJ1-3, with D tentatively TRBD1 (6 bases). Germline CDR1 is LGHDT and CDR2 is YNNKEL (reference sequence). The CDR3 sequence is 16 residues long. The V gene lost 3 bases and the J gene lost 0 bases, with 12 bases spanning the gap. CDR3 sequence (DNA): TGTGCCAGCAGCCAGATAGGGGGAGTCTCTGGAAACACCATATATTTT. It specifies CASSQIGGVSGNTIYF.

This clone occurred a few times. A much larger clone differs by one base, so this may be a read error. The CDR3 nucleotides read TGTGCCAGCAAAGGGGGCACTGAAGCTTTCTTT. Translation gives CASKGGTEAFF. V gene TRBV3-1 (or the pseudogene TRBV3-2) combines with J gene TRBJ1-1; D may be TRBD1 (6 bases). The V gene's germline CDR1 is LGHDT and CDR2 YNNKEL (reference sequence). This CDR3 is built from 11 residues. V was pared by 7 bases and J by 4 bases, with 7 bases between.

The chain couples TRBV14 to TRBJ1-3, with D perhaps matching TRBD1 (5 bases). This CDR3 contains 16 residues. V was cut by 5 bases and J by 0 bases, with 14 bases left in between. Germline loops: CDR1 SGHDN, CDR2 FVKESK. CDR3 nucleotide sequence: TGTGCCAGCAGCTTCATGCAGGGCGGCTCTGGAAACACCATATATTTT. It specifies CASSFMQGGSGNTIYF.

The J gene is TRBJ1-5, the V gene TRBV18, with TRBD1 matching over 7 bases. The germline CDR1 and CDR2 sequences are KGHSH and LQKENI. The CDR3 sequence is 13 residues long. Germline trimming cut 3 bases from V and 6 bases from J; bases unmatched to any gene: 2. CDR3 nucleotides: TGTGCCAGCTCACCGGGACAGACTCAGCCCCAGCATTTT. Amino acid sequence: CASSPGQTQPQHF.

The rearrangement uses TRBV29-1 and TRBJ2-5; D might be TRBD2 (5 bases). Germline CDR1 reads SQVTM; CDR2 reads ANQGSEA. The CDR3 spans 13 residues. V shed 5 bases and J shed 0 bases, with 10 bases lying between them. The CDR3 bases are TGCAGCGTTCAGCGGCAGGACCAAGAGACCCAGTACTTC. It yields the protein CSVQRQDQETQYF.

This chain joins TRBV6-5 and TRBJ1-1, with TRBD1 matching 8 bases. Unmatched junction bases numbered 6, after V lost 5 bases and J lost 4 bases. CDR1 is MNHEY, CDR2 SVGAGI, per germline. This CDR3 comprises 14 residues. The CDR3 DNA reads TGTGCCAGCAGTACAGGACAGGGTATCACTGAAGCTTTCTTT. The encoded protein is CASSTGQGITEAFF.

The J gene is TRBJ1-1, the V gene TRBV25-1, with TRBD1 as a possible D gene (6 bases). With 5 bases removed from V and 1 base from J, the gap between germline ends came to 11 bases. The germline V gene encodes CDR1 MGHDK and CDR2 SYGVNS. The CDR3 is 14 amino acids. CDR3 sequence (DNA): TGTGCCAGCAGTTTCGACAGGACGAACACTGAAGCTTTCTTT. Amino acid sequence: CASSFDRTNTEAFF.

This clone was found a few times. The chain has TRBV6-6 and TRBJ1-2; TRBD1 aligns across 8 bases. CDR3 size: 13 residues. Germline V gene lookup returns CDR1 MNHNY and CDR2 SVGAGI (reference sequence). Trimming took 4 bases from V and 7 from J; bases not matched to a gene: 5. The CDR3 DNA sequence: TGTGCCAGCAGTTTGCAGGGGGCGGTTGGCTACACCTTC. Translation gives CASSLQGAVGYTF.

This rearrangement joins TRBV2 to TRBJ1-2; D is possibly TRBD1 (6 bases). From germline, CDR1 is SNHLY and CDR2 FYNNEI. The V end was cut by 1 base, the J end by 6 bases, with 12 bases between. This CDR3 is built from 14 residues. Written as DNA, the CDR3 is TGTGCCAGCAGTGAAGAATGGGGGCAGGATGGCTACACCTTC. Protein: CASSEEWGQDGYTF.

The V and J genes are TRBV6-5 and TRBJ1-3; perhaps TRBD1 as D (6 bases). Trimming cost V 6 bases and J 1 base, with 10 bases left between them. This CDR3 is 14 amino acids long. The V gene's germline CDR1 is MNHEY and CDR2 SVGAGI. The DNA of the CDR3 is TGTGCCAGCAGCGCCAGGGGTTCTGGAAACACCATATATTTT. Translation: CASSARGSGNTIYF.

V usage is TRBV5-1 and J usage is TRBJ2-1; 8 bases match TRBD1. Germline-derived CDR1 and CDR2 are SGHRS and YFSETQ. This CDR3 spans 15 amino acids. V lost 4 bases and J lost 9; bases outside the gene matches: 12. CDR3 amino acids: CASSLRQTTGGEQFF. CDR3 sequence (DNA): TGCGCCAGCAGCCTTCGACAGACCACAGGGGGTGAGCAGTTCTTC.

Worth noting for this clone: The sample carries other DNA sequences with the same CDR3. The chain recombines TRBV6-1 with TRBJ1-2; 9 bases map to TRBD1. Germline values: CDR1 MNHNS, CDR2 SASEGT. V lost 2 bases and J lost 5; bases outside the gene matches: 6. The length of the CDR3 is 15 residues. CDR3 residues: CASSEPGQGGYGYTF. The CDR3, as DNA: TGTGCCAGCAGTGAACCGGGACAGGGAGGATATGGCTACACCTTC.